This T cell receptor (beta chain) was retrieved from a study of cytomegalovirus exposure and HLA in healthy donors. The PCR employed 60 Vbeta primers together with 13 Jbeta primers. Per the original methods: Unique TCR beta chains totaled some 80 million in a later count, with roughly 11 million of them shared. Clones were read by immunoSEQ multiplex PCR, and TCRdb kept only the in-frame ones, dropping some. The DNA was the basis for D and trimming; V, J and clone size are from that table. The table lists more than 80,000 clones, less than 85% of them singletons. The CDR3 consists of 15 residues. CDR1 is GTSNPN and CDR2 is SVGIG in the germline V gene (reference sequence). V lost 2 bases to trimming and J lost 14 bases; unmatched junction nucleotides: 11. Study-wide results and caveats: Follow-up analysis seemed to connect common viral pathogens with several of the most significant clusters identified. Beyond CMV serostatus, there was no information to go on about immune exposure.

Comment on this clone: Its antigen is currently unknown.

The source is a woman aged 55-75 years in good health and CMV-seropositive. V usage is TRBV30 and J usage is TRBJ2-1; 14 bases agree with TRBD2. Sequencing was performed on PBMCs. The chain's CDR3 is CAWSSAGLAGDVEFF. In DNA form, the CDR3 reads TGTGCCTGGAGTTCCGCGGGACTAGCGGGAGATGTAGAGTTCTTC.